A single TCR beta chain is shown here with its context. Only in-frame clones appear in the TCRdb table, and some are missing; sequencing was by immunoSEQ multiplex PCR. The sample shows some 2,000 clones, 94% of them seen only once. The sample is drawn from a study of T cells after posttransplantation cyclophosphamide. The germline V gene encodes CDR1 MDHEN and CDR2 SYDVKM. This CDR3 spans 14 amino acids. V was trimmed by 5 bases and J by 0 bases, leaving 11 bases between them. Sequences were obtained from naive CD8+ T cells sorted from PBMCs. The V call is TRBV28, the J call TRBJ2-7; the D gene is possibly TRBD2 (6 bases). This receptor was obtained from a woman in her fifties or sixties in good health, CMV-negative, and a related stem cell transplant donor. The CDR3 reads CASSPRGVSYEQYF. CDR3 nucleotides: TGTGCCAGCAGTCCGCGGGGAGTCTCCTACGAGCAGTACTTC.